This T cell receptor (beta chain) came from a study of blood T cells in healthy people across ages. Whole-study results and caveats: PBMC samples, being unsorted, prevented any conclusive comparison of naive and antigen-experienced cells.

Sample-barcoded 5' priming and a J-beta primer mix drove a second PCR of roughly 6 to 12 cycles. TCRdb re-called the 5' RACE reads with MiXCR, one entry per CDR3 protein. The table lists roughly 830,000 distinct CDR3 sequences, under 80% of them singletons. Concerning this clonotype itself: What it binds is unknown.

Germline-derived CDR1 and CDR2 are SGHDT and YYEEEE. J lost 4 bases, V lost 4 bases, and 9 bases had no gene match. There are 15 residues in the CDR3. The sample consisted of blood. The sequence derives from a man aged 25-40 years in good health. The genes are TRBV5-6 and TRBJ1-1; 8 positions agree with TRBD1. CDR3 residues: CASSEIRGPFTEAFF. CDR3 DNA sequence: TGTGCCAGCAGCGAAATCAGGGGGCCTTTCACTGAAGCTTTCTTT.